This TCR beta chain was found in a study of cytomegalovirus exposure and HLA in healthy donors. Across the study: A preliminary data release comprised approximately 85 million unique TCRs obtained from HLA-typed donors.

This PCR relied on a set of 60 Vbeta primers and 13 Jbeta primers. Libraries were prepared by immunoSEQ multiplex PCR; TCRdb keeps only in-frame clonotypes and omits some of them. This repertoire shows over 40,000 clones, approximately 90% found once; its top ten account for approximately 8%. In germline, CDR1 is MNHEY, CDR2 SVGAGI. The trim removed 5 bases at V and 1 base at J, leaving 7 bases unmatched. The CDR3 loop spans 15 amino acids. Sequencing input: PBMCs. The chain links TRBV6-5 to TRBJ2-7; TRBD2 matches at 8 bases. This receptor was taken from a woman between 35 and 50 years old in good health and CMV-seropositive. The CDR3 spells CASSTRTSWSYEQYF. The CDR3, as DNA: TGTGCCAGCAGTACTCGGACTAGCTGGTCCTACGAGCAGTACTTC.